This TCR beta chain is from a study of CD8+CD57+ T cells in acquired aplastic anemia. Genomic DNA constituted the template upon which TCR beta VDJ and CDR3 profiling was performed. TCRdb ran MiXCR on the reads and lists one entry per CDR3 protein. The data contain around 130,000 distinct CDR3 sequences, 45% to 60% of them singletons. Patients who underwent sequencing had shown CD8+CD57+ cell expansion by flow cytometry. This CDR3 contains 15 residues. V lost 3 bases, J lost 0 bases, and 9 bases lay in between. Germline values: CDR1 LNHDA, CDR2 SQIVND (reference sequence). This receptor was identified in a human donor with aplastic anemia. The chain has TRBV19 and TRBJ1-5; D not certain. The sequenced material came from sorted CD4+, CD8+, or CD8+CD57+ T cells (not recorded which) from PBMCs. For the CDR3, the DNA is TGTGCCAGTAGTATCTACAGCTATAGCAATCAGCCCCAGCATTTT. Protein product: CASSIYSYSNQPQHF.